This entry is about one T cell receptor beta chain. As yet, its antigen is unknown. This CDR3 comprises 14 residues. Sorting yielded triplicates of around 300,000 cells for each CD8+ T cell subset. The naive CD8+ gate required CD45RO-CCR7+CD27+CD95- phenotype. This sample was included in a study of CXCR3-negative and CXCR3-positive naive CD8 T cells. Overall study results and limits: Similar TRBV-TRBJ gene usage was seen in naive CXCR3-negative and CXCR3-positive cells, but not in memory cells. CXCR3-negative naive cells had less hydrophobic TRB CDR3s than did CXCR3-positive naive cells.

UMI-tagged TRB cDNA libraries were built via 5' RACE. TCRdb re-called the 5' RACE reads; one entry per CDR3 protein, DNA not given. The record lists around 88,000 distinct CDR3 sequences, of which the ten most abundant hold about 1%. Sequenced sample: naive CXCR3+ CD8+ T cells from blood. Subset here: CD45RO-CCR7+CD27+CD95- naive CD8+ T cells expressing CXCR3 (TNR3+). This TCR was recovered from a human donor in good health. Some clones in this sample may be carry-over from other donors' samples. The rearrangement joins TRBV12-3 or TRBV12-4 to TRBJ2-7; TCRdb designates TRBD2, a call that cannot be tested without DNA. The CDR3: CASSLAGGVAEQYF.